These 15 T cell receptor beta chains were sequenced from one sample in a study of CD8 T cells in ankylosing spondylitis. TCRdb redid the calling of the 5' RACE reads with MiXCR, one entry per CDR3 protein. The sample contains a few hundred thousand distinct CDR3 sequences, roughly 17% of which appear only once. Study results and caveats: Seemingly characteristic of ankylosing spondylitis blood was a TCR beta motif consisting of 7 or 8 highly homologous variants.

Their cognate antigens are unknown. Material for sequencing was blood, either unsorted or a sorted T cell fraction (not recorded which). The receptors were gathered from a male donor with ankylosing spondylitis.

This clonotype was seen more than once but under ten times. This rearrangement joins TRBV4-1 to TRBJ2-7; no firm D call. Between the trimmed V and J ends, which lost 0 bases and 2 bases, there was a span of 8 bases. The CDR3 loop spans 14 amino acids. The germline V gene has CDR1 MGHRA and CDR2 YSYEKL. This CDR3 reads CASSQEQLTYEQYF. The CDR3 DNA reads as TGCGCCAGCAGCCAAGAACAGCTAACCTACGAGCAGTACTTC.

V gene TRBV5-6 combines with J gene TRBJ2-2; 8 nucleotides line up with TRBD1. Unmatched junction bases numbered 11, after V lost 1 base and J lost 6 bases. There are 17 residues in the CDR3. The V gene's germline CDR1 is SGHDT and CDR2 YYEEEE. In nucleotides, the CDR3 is TGTGCCAGCAGCTTGATTCTCAGGGGGCAGGGCCCCGGGGAGCTGTTTTTT. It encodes CASSLILRGQGPGELFF.

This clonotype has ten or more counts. The CDR3 region has the DNA TGTGCCAGCTCACCACCGCAGGGGCGGAACAATGAGCAGTTCTTC. Translated: CASSPPQGRNNEQFF. The chain uses TRBV18 and TRBJ2-1; perhaps TRBD1 as D (6 bases). The germline V gene encodes CDR1 KGHSH and CDR2 LQKENI. V was trimmed by 0 bases and J by 5 bases, leaving 11 bases between them. CDR3 length: 15 amino acids.

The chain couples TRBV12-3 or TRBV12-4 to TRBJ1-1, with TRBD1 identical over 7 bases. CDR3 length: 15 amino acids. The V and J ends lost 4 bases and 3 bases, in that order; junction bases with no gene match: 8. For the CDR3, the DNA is TGTGCCAGCAGTTGGGGGGACAGAAGGTACACTGAAGCTTTCTTT. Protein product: CASSWGDRRYTEAFF.

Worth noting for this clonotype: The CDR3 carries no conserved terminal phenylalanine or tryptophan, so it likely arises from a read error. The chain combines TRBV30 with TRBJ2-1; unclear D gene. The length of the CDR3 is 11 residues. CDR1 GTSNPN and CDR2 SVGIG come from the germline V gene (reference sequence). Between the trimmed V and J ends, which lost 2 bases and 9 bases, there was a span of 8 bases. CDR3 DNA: TGTGCCTGGAGTTTATACGGTGAGCAGTTCTCC. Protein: CAWSLYGEQFS.

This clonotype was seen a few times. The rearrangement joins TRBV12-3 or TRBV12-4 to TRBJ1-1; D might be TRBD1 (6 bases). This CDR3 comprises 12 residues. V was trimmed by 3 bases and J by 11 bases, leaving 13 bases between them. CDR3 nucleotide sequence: TGTGCCAGCAGTTTCTCCGGGAGGGGGGCTTTCTTT. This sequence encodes CASSFSGRGAFF.

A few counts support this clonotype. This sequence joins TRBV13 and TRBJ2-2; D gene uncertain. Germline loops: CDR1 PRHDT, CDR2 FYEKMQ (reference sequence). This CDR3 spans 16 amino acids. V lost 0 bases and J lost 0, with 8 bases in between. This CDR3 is CASSLGLLANTGELFF. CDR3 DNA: TGTGCCAGCAGCTTAGGATTACTGGCGAACACCGGGGAGCTGTTTTTT.

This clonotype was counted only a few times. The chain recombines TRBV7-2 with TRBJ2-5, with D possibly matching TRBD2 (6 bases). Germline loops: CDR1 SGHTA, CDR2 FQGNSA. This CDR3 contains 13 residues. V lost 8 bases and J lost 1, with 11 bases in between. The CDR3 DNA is TGTGCCAGCGTTCGGACTACCCAAGAGACCCAGTACTTC. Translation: CASVRTTQETQYF.

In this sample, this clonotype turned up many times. CDR3 bases: TGCGCCAGCAGCTTGGGTGGGGCAGGTCAGCCCCAGCATTTT. This codes for CASSLGGAGQPQHF. The chain carries TRBV5-1 and TRBJ1-5, with D perhaps TRBD1 (5 bases). Per the germline V gene, CDR1 is SGHRS and CDR2 is YFSETQ. The length of the CDR3 is 14 residues. The V end lost 0 bases, the J end lost 6 bases, and 10 bases lay between the germline ends.

The CDR3 protein is CASSIHGGNGYTF. In DNA form, the CDR3 reads TGTGCCAGCAGCATACACGGAGGAAATGGCTACACCTTC. The rearrangement links TRBV12-3 or TRBV12-4 to TRBJ1-2; no definite D call. The CDR3 runs 13 residues. V was trimmed by 6 bases and J by 6 bases, leaving 14 bases between them.

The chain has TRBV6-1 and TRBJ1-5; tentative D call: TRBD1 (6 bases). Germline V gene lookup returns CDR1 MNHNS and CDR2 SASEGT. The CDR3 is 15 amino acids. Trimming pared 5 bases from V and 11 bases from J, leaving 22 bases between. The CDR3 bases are TGTGCCAGCAGTACCGCGGGGGGGGGGCGGGTAGCCCAGCATTTT. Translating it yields CASSTAGGGRVAQHF.

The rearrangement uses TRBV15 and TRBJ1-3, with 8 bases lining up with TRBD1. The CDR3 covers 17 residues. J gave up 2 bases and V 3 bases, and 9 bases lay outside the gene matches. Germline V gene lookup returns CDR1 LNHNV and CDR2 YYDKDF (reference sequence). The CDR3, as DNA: TGTGCCACCAGCAGGGGCACCGGACAGGGACCTGGAAACACCATATATTTT. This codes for CATSRGTGQGPGNTIYF.

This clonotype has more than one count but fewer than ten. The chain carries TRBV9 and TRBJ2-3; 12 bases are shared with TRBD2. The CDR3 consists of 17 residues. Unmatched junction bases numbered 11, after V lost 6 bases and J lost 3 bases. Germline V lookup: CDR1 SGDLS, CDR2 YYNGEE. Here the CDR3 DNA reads TGTGCCAGCACCAGACTAGCGGGAGCTGGAGTAACAGATACGCAGTATTTT. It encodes CASTRLAGAGVTDTQYF.

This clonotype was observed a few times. DNA of the CDR3: TGCGCCAGCACATACTCAACACAAAACTATGGCTACACCTTC. Translation: CASTYSTQNYGYTF. V is TRBV5-1 and J is TRBJ1-2; D call uncertain. Trimming took off 6 bases at V and 2 bases at J, with 14 bases between the two ends. Per the germline V gene, CDR1 is SGHRS and CDR2 is YFSETQ. The CDR3 is 14 amino acids.

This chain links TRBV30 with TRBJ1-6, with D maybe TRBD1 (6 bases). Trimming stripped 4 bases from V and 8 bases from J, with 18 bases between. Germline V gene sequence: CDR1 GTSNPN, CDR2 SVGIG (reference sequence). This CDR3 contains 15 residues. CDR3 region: CAWKKLTGFDSPLHF. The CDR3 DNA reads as TGTGCCTGGAAGAAACTTACAGGGTTCGATTCACCCCTCCACTTT.